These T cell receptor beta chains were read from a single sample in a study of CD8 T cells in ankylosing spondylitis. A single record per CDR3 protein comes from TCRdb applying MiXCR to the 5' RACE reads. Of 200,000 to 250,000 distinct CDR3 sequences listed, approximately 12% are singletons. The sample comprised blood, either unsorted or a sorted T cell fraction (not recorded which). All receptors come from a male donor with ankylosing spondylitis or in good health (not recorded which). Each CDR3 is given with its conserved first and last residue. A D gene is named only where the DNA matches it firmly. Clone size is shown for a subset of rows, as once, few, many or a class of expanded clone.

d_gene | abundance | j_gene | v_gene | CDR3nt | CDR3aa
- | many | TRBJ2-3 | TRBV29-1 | TGCAGCGTGGGAGGACTATTCACAGATACGCAGTATTTT | CSVGGLFTDTQYF
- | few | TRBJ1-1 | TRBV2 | TGTGCCAGCAGTGAACCGATAGACCTCTGGGGGGAAAAGAACACTGAAGCTTTCTTT | CASSEPIDLWGEKNTEAFF
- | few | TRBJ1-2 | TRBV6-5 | TGTGCCAGCAGCCAGGGTAAAGGGGCCTACACCTTC | CASSQGKGAYTF
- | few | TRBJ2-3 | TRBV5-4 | TGTGCCAGCAGCGCCAGGGGGGGGAGCACAGTAGATACGCAGTATTTT | CASSARGGSTVDTQYF
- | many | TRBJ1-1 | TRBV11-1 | TGTGCCAGCAGCCCAGGCGCGCGGGGGTTGAACACTGAAGCTTTCTTT | CASSPGARGLNTEAFF
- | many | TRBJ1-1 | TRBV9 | TGTGCCAGCAGCGTAGACGTAGGAAGATACACTGAAGCTTTCTTT | CASSVDVGRYTEAFF
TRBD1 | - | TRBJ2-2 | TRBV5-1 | TGCGCCAGCACCTTCAGACAGGGAGCCGGGGAGCTGTTTTTT | CASTFRQGAGELFF
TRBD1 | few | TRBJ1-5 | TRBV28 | TGTGCCAGTAACACAGGGGTTCGGTTCTCACATTTT | CASNTGVRFSHF
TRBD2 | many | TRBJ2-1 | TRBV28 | TGTGCCAGCAGTCGATATTGGGGCGGGACTAGGTCCTACAATGAGCAGTTCTTC | CASSRYWGGTRSYNEQFF
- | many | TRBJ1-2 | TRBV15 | TGTGCCACCAGCAGAGACTTACAGACAACTGGCTACACCTTC | CATSRDLQTTGYTF
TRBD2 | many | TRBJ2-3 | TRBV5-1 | TGCGCCAGCAGCTTGGATGGCGGGAGGGCCGGAGATACGCAGTATTTT | CASSLDGGRAGDTQYF
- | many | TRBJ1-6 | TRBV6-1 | TGTGCCAGCAGTCTGACCTACGAGGATTCACCCCTCCACTTT | CASSLTYEDSPLHF
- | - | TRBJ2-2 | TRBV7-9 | TGTGCCAGCAGCCCCCCCGGCGGGGAGCTGTTTTTT | CASSPPGGELFF
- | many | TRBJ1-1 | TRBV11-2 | TGTGCCAGTACGGCTCGGGGAGATACTGAAGCTTTCTTT | CASTARGDTEAFF
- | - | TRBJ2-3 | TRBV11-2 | TGTGCCAGCAGCTTATCACAGGGAAGTTGGACAGATACGCAGTATTTT | CASSLSQGSWTDTQYF
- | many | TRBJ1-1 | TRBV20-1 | TGCAGTGCCAGCCCCCTCCTTGACGGGAACACTGAAGCTTTCTTT | CSASPLLDGNTEAFF
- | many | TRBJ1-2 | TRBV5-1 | TGCGCCAGCAGCTTGGAAGGCAGCGCGGTCGACTATGGCTACACCTTC | CASSLEGSAVDYGYTF
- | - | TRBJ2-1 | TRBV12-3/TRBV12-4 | TGTGCCAGCACTCTCGAATCCCCATGGGGCAATGAGCAGTTCTTC | CASTLESPWGNEQFF
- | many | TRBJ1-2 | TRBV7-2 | TGTGCCAGCAGCTTAGGTTGGGGGTACGACTATGGCTACACCTTC | CASSLGWGYDYGYTF
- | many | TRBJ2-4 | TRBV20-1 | TGCAGTGCTAGAGCCGGGGTAGGGGGAACCAAAAACATTCAGTACTTC | CSARAGVGGTKNIQYF
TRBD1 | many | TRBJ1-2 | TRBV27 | TGTGCCAGCAGTTCCTGGACAGGGAAAGGCTACACCTTC | CASSSWTGKGYTF
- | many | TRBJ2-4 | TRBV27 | TGTGCCAGCAGTGGTCGTGAGGGGGAGAAAAACATTCAGTACTTC | CASSGREGEKNIQYF
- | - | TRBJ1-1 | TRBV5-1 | TGCGCCAGCAGCTTGGGACAGGCGGGGACTGAAGCTTTCTTT | CASSLGQAGTEAFF
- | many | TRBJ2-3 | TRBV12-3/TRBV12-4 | TGTGCCAGCAGTCAATGGGGGGACGCAGATACGCAGTATTTT | CASSQWGDADTQYF
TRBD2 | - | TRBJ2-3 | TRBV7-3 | TGTGCCAGCAGCTTACTTGGGACTAGCGGGACCCTCACAGATACGCAGTATTTT | CASSLLGTSGTLTDTQYF
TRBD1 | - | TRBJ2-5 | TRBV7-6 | TGTGCCAGCAGTAAAGAGGGACAGGGCCAAGAGACCCAGTACTTC | CASSKEGQGQETQYF
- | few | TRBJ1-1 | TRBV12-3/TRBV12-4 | TGTGCCAGCAACGGGGACAACACTGAAGCTTTCTTT | CASNGDNTEAFF
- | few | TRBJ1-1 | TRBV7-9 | TGTGCCAGCAGCTTTCATGTCGAGAACACTGAAGCTTTCTTT | CASSFHVENTEAFF
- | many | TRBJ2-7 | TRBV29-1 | TGCAGCGTCCTTGACAGGTCAGGATCCTACGAGCAGTACTTC | CSVLDRSGSYEQYF
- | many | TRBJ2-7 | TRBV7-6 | TGTGCCAGCAGCGGTCAGCGGAACCCCAGCTCCTACGAGCAGTACTTC | CASSGQRNPSSYEQYF
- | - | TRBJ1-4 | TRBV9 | TGTGCCAGCAGCGCGGGTGCGAACGTAGGTCGACCCGAGAAAAAACTGCTTTTT | CASSAGANVGRPEKKLLF
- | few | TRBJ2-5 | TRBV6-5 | TGTGCCAGCAGTTACTGGCAGGGGCAGGAGACCCAGTACTTC | CASSYWQGQETQYF
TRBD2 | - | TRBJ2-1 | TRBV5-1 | TGCGCCAGCAGCTTTGGGGGAGGGCTGGCTTACAATGAGCAGTTCTTC | CASSFGGGLAYNEQFF
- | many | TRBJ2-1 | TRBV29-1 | TGCAGCGCAGACCTCCTGGACAAAACCTACAATGAGCAGTTCTTC | CSADLLDKTYNEQFF
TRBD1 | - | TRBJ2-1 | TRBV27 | TGTGCCAGCAGTGCGACTCCCCCCTGGGAACTACAGGGGTACAATGAGCAGTTCTTC | CASSATPPWELQGYNEQFF
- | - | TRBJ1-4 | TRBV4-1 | TGCGCCAGCAGCCAGCGAGGGGCGCTTAGTGAAAAACTGTTTTTT | CASSQRGALSEKLFF
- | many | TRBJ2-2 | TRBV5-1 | TGCGCCAGCAGCTTGGAAAGCAGGGCCGCGAACACCGGGGAGCTGTTTTTT | CASSLESRAANTGELFF
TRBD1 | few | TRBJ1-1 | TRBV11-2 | TGTGCCAGCAGCATCCGGGACAGACTTTCTGAAGCTTTCTTT | CASSIRDRLSEAFF
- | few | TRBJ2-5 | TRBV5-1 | TGCGCCAGCAGCTTGGACCTCGGGGAGACCCAGTACTTC | CASSLDLGETQYF
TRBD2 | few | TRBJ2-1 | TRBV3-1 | TGTGCCAGCAATTTCGGACTAGCGGACAATGAGCAGTTCTTC | CASNFGLADNEQFF
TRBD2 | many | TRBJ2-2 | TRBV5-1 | TGCGCCAGCACACGGCTAGCGGAGAACACCGGGGAGCTGTTTTTT | CASTRLAENTGELFF
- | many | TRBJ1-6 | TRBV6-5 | TGTGCCAGCAGTTCGGGGGATCTTCACCAATCACCCCTCCACTTT | CASSSGDLHQSPLHF